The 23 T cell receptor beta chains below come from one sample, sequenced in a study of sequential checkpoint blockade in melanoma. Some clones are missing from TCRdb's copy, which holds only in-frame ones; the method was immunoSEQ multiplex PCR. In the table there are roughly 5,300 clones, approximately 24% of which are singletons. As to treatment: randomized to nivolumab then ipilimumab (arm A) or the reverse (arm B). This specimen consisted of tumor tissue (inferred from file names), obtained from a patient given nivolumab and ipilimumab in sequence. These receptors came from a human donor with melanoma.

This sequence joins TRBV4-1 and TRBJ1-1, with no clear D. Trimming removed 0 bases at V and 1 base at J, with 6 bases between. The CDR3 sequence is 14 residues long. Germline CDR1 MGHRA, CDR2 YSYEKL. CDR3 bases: TGCGCCAGCAGCCAAGATGCAGGGAACACTGAAGCTTTCTTT. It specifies CASSQDAGNTEAFF.

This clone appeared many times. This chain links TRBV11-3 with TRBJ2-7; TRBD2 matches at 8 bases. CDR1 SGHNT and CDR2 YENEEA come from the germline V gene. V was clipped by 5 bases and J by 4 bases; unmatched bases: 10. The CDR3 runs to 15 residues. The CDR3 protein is CASSPGPGGPYEQYF. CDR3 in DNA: TGTGCCAGCAGCCCGGGCCCGGGGGGGCCGTACGAGCAGTACTTC.

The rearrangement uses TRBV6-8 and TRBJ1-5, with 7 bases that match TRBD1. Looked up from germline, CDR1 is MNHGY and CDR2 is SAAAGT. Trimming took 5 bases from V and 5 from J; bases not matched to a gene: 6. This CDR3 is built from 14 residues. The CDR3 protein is CASSPQGGYQPQHF. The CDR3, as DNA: TGTGCCAGCAGTCCGCAGGGGGGCTATCAGCCCCAGCATTTT.

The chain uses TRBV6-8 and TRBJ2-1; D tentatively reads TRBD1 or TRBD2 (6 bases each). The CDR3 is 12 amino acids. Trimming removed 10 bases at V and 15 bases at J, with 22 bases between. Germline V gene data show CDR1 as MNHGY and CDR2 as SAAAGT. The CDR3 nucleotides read TGTGCCACCAAGGGGGGAGCGGGCTCCCCGTTCTTC. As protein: CATKGGAGSPFF.

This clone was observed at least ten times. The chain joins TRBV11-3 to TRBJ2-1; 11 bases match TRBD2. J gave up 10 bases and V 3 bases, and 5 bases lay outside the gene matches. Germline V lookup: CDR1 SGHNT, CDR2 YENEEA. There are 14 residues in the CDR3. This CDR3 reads CASSLELAGVEQFF. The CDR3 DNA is TGTGCCAGCAGCTTGGAACTAGCGGGGGTCGAGCAGTTCTTC.

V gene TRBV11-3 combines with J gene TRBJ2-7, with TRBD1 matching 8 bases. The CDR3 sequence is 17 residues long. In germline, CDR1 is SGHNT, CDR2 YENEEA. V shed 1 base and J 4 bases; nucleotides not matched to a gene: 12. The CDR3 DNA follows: TGTGCCAGCAGCTTAGTGTTTGGGCCCCAGGGGGCGTACGAGCAGTACTTC. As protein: CASSLVFGPQGAYEQYF.

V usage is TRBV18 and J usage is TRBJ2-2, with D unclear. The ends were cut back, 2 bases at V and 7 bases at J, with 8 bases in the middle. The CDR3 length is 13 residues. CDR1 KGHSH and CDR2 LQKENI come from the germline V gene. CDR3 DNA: TGTGCCAGCTCACCAGGATTCTTCGGGGAGCTGTTTTTT. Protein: CASSPGFFGELFF.

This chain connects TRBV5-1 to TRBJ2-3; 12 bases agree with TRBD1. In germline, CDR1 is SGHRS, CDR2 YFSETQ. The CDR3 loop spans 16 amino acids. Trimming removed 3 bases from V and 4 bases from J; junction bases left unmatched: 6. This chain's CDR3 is CASSWRGQGAADTQYF. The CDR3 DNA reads TGCGCCAGCAGCTGGAGGGGACAGGGGGCCGCAGATACGCAGTATTTT.

CDR3 region: CASSTWGDPTNEKLFF. The CDR3, as DNA: TGTGCCAGTAGCACTTGGGGTGATCCAACTAATGAAAAACTGTTTTTT. The chain employs TRBV19 and TRBJ1-4; D not certain. The germline V gene encodes CDR1 LNHDA and CDR2 SQIVND (reference sequence). Deletions cut 6 bases from V and 0 bases from J, with 14 bases between. The length of the CDR3 is 16 residues.

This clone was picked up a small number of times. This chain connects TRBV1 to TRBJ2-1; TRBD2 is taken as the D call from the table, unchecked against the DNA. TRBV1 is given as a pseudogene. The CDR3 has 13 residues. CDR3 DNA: TGCGCCAGCAGCCAAGATAGGGCGGGTGAGCAGTTCTTC. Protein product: CASSQDRAGEQFF.

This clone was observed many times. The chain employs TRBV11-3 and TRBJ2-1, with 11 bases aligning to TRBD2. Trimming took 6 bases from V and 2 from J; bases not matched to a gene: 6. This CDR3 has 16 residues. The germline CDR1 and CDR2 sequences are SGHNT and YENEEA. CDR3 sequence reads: CASSPGLAGTYNEQFF. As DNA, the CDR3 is TGTGCCAGCAGTCCAGGACTAGCGGGTACCTACAATGAGCAGTTCTTC.

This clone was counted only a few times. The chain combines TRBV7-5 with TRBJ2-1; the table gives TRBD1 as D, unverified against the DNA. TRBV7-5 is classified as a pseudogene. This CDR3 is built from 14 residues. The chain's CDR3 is CASSHRDNYDEQFF. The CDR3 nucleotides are TGTGCCAGCAGCCACCGGGACAACTATGATGAGCAGTTCTTC.

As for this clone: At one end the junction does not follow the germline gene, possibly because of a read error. The CDR3 coding sequence is TGTGCCAGTAGCTCCGGTCCCATTAGTATCTTC. It yields the protein CASSSGPISIF. This chain links TRBV19 with TRBJ2-1; unclear D gene. CDR1 and CDR2 (germline): LNHDA, SQIVND (reference sequence). The CDR3 contains 11 residues.

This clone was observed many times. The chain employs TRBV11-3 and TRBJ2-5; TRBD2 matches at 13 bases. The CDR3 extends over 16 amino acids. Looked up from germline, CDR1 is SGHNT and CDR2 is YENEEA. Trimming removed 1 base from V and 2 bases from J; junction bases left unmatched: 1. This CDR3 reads CASSLGTSGGQETQYF. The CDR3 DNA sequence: TGTGCCAGCAGCTTAGGGACTAGCGGGGGACAAGAGACCCAGTACTTC.

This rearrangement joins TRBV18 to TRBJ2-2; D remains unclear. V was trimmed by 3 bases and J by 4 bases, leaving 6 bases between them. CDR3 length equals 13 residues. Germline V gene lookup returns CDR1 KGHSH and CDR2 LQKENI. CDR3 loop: CASSPTVTGELFF. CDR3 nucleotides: TGTGCCAGCTCACCGACTGTCACCGGGGAGCTGTTTTTT. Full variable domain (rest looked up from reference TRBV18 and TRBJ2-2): NAGVMQNPRHLVRRRGQEARLRCSPMKGHSHVYWYRQLPEEGLKFMVYLQKENIIDESGMPKERFSAEFPKEGPSILRIQQVVRGDSAAYFCASSPTVTGELFFGEGSRLTVL.

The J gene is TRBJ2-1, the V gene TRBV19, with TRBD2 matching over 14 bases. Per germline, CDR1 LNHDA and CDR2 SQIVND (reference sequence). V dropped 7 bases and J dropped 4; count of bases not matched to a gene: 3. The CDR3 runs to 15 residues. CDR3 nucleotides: TGTGCCAGTAAGGGGACTAGCGGGAGATACAATGAGCAGTTCTTC. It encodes CASKGTSGRYNEQFF.

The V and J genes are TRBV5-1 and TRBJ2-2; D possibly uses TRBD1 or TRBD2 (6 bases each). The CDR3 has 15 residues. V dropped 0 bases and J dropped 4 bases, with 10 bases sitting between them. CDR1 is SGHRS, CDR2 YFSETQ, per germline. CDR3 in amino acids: CASSLGKGGTGELFF. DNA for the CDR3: TGCGCCAGCAGCTTGGGAAAGGGGGGCACCGGGGAGCTGTTTTTT.

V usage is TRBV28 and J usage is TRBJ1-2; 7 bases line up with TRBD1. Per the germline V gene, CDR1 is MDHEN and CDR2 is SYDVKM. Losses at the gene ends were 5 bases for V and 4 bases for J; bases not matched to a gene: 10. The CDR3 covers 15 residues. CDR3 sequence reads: CASSPGTVHLYGYTF. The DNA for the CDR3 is TGTGCCAGCAGTCCGGGGACAGTTCATCTCTATGGCTACACCTTC.

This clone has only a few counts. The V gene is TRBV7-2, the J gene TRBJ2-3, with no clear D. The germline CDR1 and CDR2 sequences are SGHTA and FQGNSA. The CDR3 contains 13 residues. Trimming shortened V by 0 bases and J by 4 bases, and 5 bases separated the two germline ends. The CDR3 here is CASSLAEADTQYF. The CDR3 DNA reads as TGTGCCAGCAGCTTAGCGGAAGCAGATACGCAGTATTTT.

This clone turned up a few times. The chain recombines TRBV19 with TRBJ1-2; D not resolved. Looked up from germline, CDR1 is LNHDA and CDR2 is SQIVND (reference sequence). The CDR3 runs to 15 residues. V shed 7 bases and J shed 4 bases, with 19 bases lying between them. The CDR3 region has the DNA TGTGCCAGTACCATTGACGGCTCTAGTGGCTATGGCTACACCTTC. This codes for CASTIDGSSGYGYTF.

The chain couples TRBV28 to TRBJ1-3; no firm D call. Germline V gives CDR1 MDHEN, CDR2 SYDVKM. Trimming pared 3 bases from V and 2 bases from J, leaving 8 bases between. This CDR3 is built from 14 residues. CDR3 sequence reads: CASSLSQPGNTIYF. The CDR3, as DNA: TGTGCCAGCAGTTTGAGTCAGCCTGGAAACACCATATATTTT.

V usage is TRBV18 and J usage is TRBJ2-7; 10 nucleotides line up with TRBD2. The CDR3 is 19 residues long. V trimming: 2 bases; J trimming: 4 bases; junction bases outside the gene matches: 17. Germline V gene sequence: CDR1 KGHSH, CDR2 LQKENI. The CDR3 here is CASSPTLSGRTQSRYEQYF. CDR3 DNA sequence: TGTGCCAGCTCACCAACCCTTAGCGGGAGGACCCAATCTAGATACGAGCAGTACTTC.

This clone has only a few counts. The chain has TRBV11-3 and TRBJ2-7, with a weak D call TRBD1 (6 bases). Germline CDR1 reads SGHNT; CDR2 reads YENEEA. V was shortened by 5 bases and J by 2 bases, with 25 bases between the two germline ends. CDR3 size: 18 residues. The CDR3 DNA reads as TGTGCCAGCAGCCTCCTCATTGGTCTCGCCGGGACACCCTACGAGCAGTACTTC. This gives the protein CASSLLIGLAGTPYEQYF.